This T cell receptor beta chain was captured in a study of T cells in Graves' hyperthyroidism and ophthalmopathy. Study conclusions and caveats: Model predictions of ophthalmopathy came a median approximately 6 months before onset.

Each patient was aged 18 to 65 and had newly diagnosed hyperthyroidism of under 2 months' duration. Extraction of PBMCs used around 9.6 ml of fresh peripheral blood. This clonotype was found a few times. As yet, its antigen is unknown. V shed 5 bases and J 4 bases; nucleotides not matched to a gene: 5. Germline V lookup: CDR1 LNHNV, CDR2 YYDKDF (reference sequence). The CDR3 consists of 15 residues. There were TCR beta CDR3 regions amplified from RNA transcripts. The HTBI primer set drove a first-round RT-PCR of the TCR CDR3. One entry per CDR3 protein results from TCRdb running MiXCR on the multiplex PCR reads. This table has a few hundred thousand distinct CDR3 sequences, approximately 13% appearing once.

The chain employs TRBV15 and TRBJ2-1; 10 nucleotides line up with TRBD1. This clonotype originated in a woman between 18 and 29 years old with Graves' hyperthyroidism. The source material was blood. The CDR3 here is CATSEGQGTYNEQFF. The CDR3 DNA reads TGTGCCACCAGCGAGGGACAGGGGACTTACAATGAGCAGTTCTTC.